The 25 T cell receptor beta chains below were found in one sample sequenced in a study of shared clonotypes between healthy human individuals (dated by TCRdb to about 2020). Libraries were made using the immunoSEQ multiplex PCR assay. The table comes from immuneACCESS by way of TCRdb, which keeps in-frame sequences with V and J called. Part of the clones is missing from these tables; in studies checked, under half for an unresolved V gene and the rest for unknown reasons. The sample contains about 690,000 clones, 90% of them found a single time. The ten biggest clones cover 30% to 40% of the sample. The sequencing sample was made of memory CD8+ T cells from PBMCs. The cell subset or site label, as the study defines it: CD45RO+ cells pooled with CCR7-negative TemRA cells. Source of these receptors: a man aged 18-30 years in good health. Some clones in this sample may be carry-over from other donors' samples.

The chain uses TRBV27 and TRBJ2-7; D ambiguous. The V and J ends lost 1 base and 12 bases respectively, with 10 bases between them. The CDR3 is made up of 11 amino acids. Germline values: CDR1 MNHEY, CDR2 SMNVEV (reference sequence). As DNA, the CDR3 is TGTGCCAGCAGTTTATGGCTAGTCCCGTACTTC. This sequence encodes CASSLWLVPYF.

The chain links TRBV7-9 to TRBJ2-7; weak D call: TRBD1 (6 bases). In germline, CDR1 is SEHNR, CDR2 FQNEAQ (reference sequence). The CDR3 is 14 amino acids. Trimming removed 0 bases at V and 3 bases at J, with 9 bases between. The CDR3 bases are TGTGCCAGCAGCTTAGCAGGACAGTTCTACGAGCAGTACTTC. As protein: CASSLAGQFYEQYF.

V is TRBV28 and J is TRBJ2-7, with 7 nucleotides matching TRBD1. V lost 5 bases, J lost 0 bases, and 7 bases stayed unmatched. The CDR3 runs to 15 residues. The germline V gene has CDR1 MDHEN and CDR2 SYDVKM. The CDR3 DNA reads as TGTGCCAGCAGTACTCGACAGGGACCCTCCTACGAGCAGTACTTC. This gives the protein CASSTRQGPSYEQYF.

The chain carries TRBV7-7 and TRBJ2-7; D uncertain. Germline V gene sequence: CDR1 SSHAT, CDR2 FNYEAQ (reference sequence). This CDR3 contains 13 residues. V lost 1 base to trimming and J lost 3 bases, with 7 bases between them. DNA for the CDR3: TGTGCCAGCAGCTTAGAACCCTTCTACGAGCAGTACTTC. It is translated as CASSLEPFYEQYF.

This clone showed up just a few times. V usage is TRBV28 and J usage is TRBJ1-5; maybe TRBD1 (5 bases). V was shortened by 6 bases and J by 5 bases, with 14 bases between the two germline ends. Per germline, CDR1 MDHEN and CDR2 SYDVKM. The CDR3 extends over 14 amino acids. In DNA form, the CDR3 reads TGTGCCAGCAGCCTAAGACAGACAGATCAGCCCCAGCATTTT. This codes for CASSLRQTDQPQHF.

The chain links TRBV28 to TRBJ2-7; 7 bases map to TRBD1. The CDR3 has 14 amino acids. Looked up from germline, CDR1 is MDHEN and CDR2 is SYDVKM. The V segment lost 6 bases and the J segment 2 bases; nucleotides outside the gene matches: 7. Written as DNA, the CDR3 is TGTGCCAGCAGGATGGGACAGACCACCTACGAGCAGTACTTC. This sequence encodes CASRMGQTTYEQYF. Drawing the rest from reference TRBV28 and TRBJ2-7, the complete variable domain is DVKVTQSSRYLVKRTGEKVFLECVQDMDHENMFWYRQDPGLGLRLIYFSYDVKMKEKGDIPEGYSVSREKKERFSLILESASTNQTSMYLCASRMGQTTYEQYFGPGTRLTVT.

The chain recombines TRBV30 with TRBJ2-7, with D perhaps matching TRBD2 (6 bases). The length of the CDR3 is 13 residues. The germline V gene has CDR1 GTSNPN and CDR2 SVGIG (reference sequence). Trimming removed 2 bases from V and 3 bases from J, with 11 bases in between. The CDR3 protein is CAWSPLARYEQYF. DNA of the CDR3: TGTGCCTGGAGTCCGCTAGCGCGCTACGAGCAGTACTTC.

Worth noting for this clone: Other DNA sequences in the same sample also yield this CDR3. This chain connects TRBV9 to TRBJ2-1; no definite D call. Germline lookup yields CDR1 SGDLS and CDR2 YYNGEE. V shed 0 bases and J shed 6 bases, with 4 bases lying between them. The length of the CDR3 is 12 residues. CDR3 in DNA: TGTGCCAGCAGCGTAGTGAGCAATGAGCAGTTCTTC. This encodes CASSVVSNEQFF.

The chain combines TRBV4-1 with TRBJ2-7, with a tentative D call TRBD2 (6 bases). The V gene lost 4 bases and the J gene lost 3 bases, with 16 bases spanning the gap. Per the germline V gene, CDR1 is MGHRA and CDR2 is YSYEKL. The CDR3 runs to 15 residues. The DNA of the CDR3 is TGCGCCAGCAGCCGCACCCCATCGGGACTCTACGAGCAGTACTTC. Protein product: CASSRTPSGLYEQYF.

V usage is TRBV6-5 and J usage is TRBJ2-7, with 11 bases lining up with TRBD1. The ends lost 2 bases at V and 2 bases at J; junction bases unmatched: 5. This CDR3 contains 16 residues. Per germline, CDR1 MNHEY and CDR2 SVGAGI. CDR3 DNA: TGTGCCAGCAGTTACCATGGACAGGGGGCCCCCTACGAGCAGTACTTC. As protein: CASSYHGQGAPYEQYF.

This chain connects TRBV28 to TRBJ1-3; a weak D match, TRBD1 (6 bases). The CDR3 consists of 14 residues. V lost 4 bases to trimming and J lost 1 base, with 8 bases between them. Germline V gives CDR1 MDHEN, CDR2 SYDVKM. CDR3 sequence (DNA): TGTGCCAGCAGTTCCAGGGGATCTGGAAACACCATATATTTT. Amino acids: CASSSRGSGNTIYF.

The chain joins TRBV28 to TRBJ2-1; possibly TRBD2 for D (6 bases). The CDR3 extends over 14 amino acids. V was shortened by 11 bases and J by 5 bases, with 19 bases between the two germline ends. The germline V gene has CDR1 MDHEN and CDR2 SYDVKM. As DNA, the CDR3 is TGTGCCGCGGCTCGGACGGGAGCGGACAATGAGCAGTTCTTC. This codes for CAAARTGADNEQFF.

The chain combines TRBV10-3 with TRBJ2-1; tentatively, D is TRBD1 or TRBD2 (5 bases each). V was cut by 7 bases and J by 4 bases, with 20 bases left in between. This CDR3 region has 16 residues. The V gene's germline CDR1 is ENHRY and CDR2 SYGVKD. CDR3: CAIMGVTGTSYNEQFF. The CDR3 coding sequence is TGTGCCATCATGGGGGTCACCGGGACCTCTTACAATGAGCAGTTCTTC.

J is TRBJ2-6 and V is TRBV9, with 7 bases identical to TRBD2. The CDR3 is 15 amino acids. In germline, CDR1 is SGDLS, CDR2 YYNGEE. V shed 1 base and J 4 bases; nucleotides not matched to a gene: 2. The CDR3: CASSVREGGANVLTF. The CDR3 DNA follows: TGTGCCAGCAGCGTAAGGGAGGGAGGGGCCAACGTCCTGACTTTC.

This chain joins TRBV28 and TRBJ2-1, with D possibly matching TRBD1 (5 bases). This CDR3 spans 13 amino acids. In germline, CDR1 is MDHEN, CDR2 SYDVKM. V lost 10 bases and J 1 base, leaving 11 bases between the germline ends. DNA for the CDR3: TGTGCCACCCAGGACACATCCTACAATGAGCAGTTCTTC. This encodes CATQDTSYNEQFF.

This chain connects TRBV7-9 to TRBJ2-5, with 8 bases fitting TRBD1. The CDR3 consists of 14 residues. V lost 4 bases to trimming and J lost 2 bases; unmatched junction nucleotides: 3. From germline, CDR1 is SEHNR and CDR2 FQNEAQ (reference sequence). The CDR3 sequence: CASSWGQEQETQYF. CDR3 DNA: TGTGCCAGCAGCTGGGGACAGGAACAAGAGACCCAGTACTTC.

This clone turned up a few times. The chain recombines TRBV15 with TRBJ2-1; 11 bases fit TRBD2. J gave up 10 bases and V 5 bases, and 10 bases lay outside the gene matches. The CDR3 has 15 residues. Germline values: CDR1 LNHNV, CDR2 YYDKDF (reference sequence). CDR3 bases: TGTGCCACCAGCGAGATAGCGGGAGGGCCTGACGAGCAGTTCTTC. Residues: CATSEIAGGPDEQFF.

This rearrangement joins TRBV15 to TRBJ2-1; D is possibly TRBD1 (7 bases). The CDR3 spans 15 residues. The V and J ends lost 10 bases and 11 bases respectively, with 27 bases between them. The germline V gene encodes CDR1 LNHNV and CDR2 YYDKDF (reference sequence). The CDR3 coding sequence is TGTGCCAGCCGTGGAGGGGGCCACTTGGACGGTAAGCAGTTCTTC. Translation: CASRGGGHLDGKQFF.

This clone was recorded a few times. Here the CDR3 reads CASSPPMATDTQYF. Here the CDR3 DNA reads TGTGCCAGCAGCCCCCCCATGGCCACAGATACGCAGTATTTT. V usage is TRBV5-5 and J usage is TRBJ2-3; no clear D gene. Germline V gives CDR1 SGHKS, CDR2 YYEKEE (reference sequence). V dropped 4 bases and J dropped 2 bases, with 11 bases sitting between them. The CDR3 has 14 residues.

The gene calls are TRBV7-7 and TRBJ2-1, with 7 positions matching TRBD2. This CDR3 is 16 amino acids long. Germline CDR1 is SSHAT and CDR2 is FNYEAQ (reference sequence). Trimming cost V 1 base and J 5 bases; bases outside gene matches: 8. The CDR3 loop is CASSLGTGLADNEQFF. The CDR3, as DNA: TGTGCCAGCAGCTTAGGGACTGGCCTAGCGGACAATGAGCAGTTCTTC.

This sequence joins TRBV4-2 and TRBJ2-2; D ambiguous. Germline lookup yields CDR1 LGHNA and CDR2 YNFKEQ. This CDR3 comprises 15 residues. The V gene lost 1 base and the J gene lost 5 bases, with 11 bases spanning the gap. The CDR3 spells CASSQGLAKTGELFF. For the CDR3, the DNA is TGTGCCAGCAGCCAAGGGTTAGCAAAAACCGGGGAGCTGTTTTTT.

The chain carries TRBV6-6 and TRBJ2-7, with no clear D. CDR1 and CDR2 from the germline V gene are MNHNY and SVGAGI (reference sequence). CDR3 size: 13 residues. Trimming cost V 7 bases and J 4 bases, with 14 bases left between them. DNA for the CDR3: TGTGCCAGCACCGTTGGCCGAAGATACGAGCAGTACTTC. Its protein product is CASTVGRRYEQYF.

The chain combines TRBV9 with TRBJ2-7, with TRBD1 matching over 7 bases. This CDR3 contains 14 residues. Germline loops: CDR1 SGDLS, CDR2 YYNGEE. V lost 3 bases and J lost 0; bases outside the gene matches: 3. As DNA, the CDR3 is TGTGCCAGCAGCGACCGGGACAGCTCCTACGAGCAGTACTTC. Its translation is CASSDRDSSYEQYF. Full variable domain (rest looked up from reference TRBV9 and TRBJ2-7): DSGVTQTPKHLITATGQRVTLRCSPRSGDLSVYWYQQSLDQGLQFLIQYYNGEERAKGNILERFSAQQFPDLHSELNLSSLELGDSALYFCASSDRDSSYEQYFGPGTRLTVT.

This clone was observed a single time. V usage is TRBV4-1 and J usage is TRBJ2-2; D is perhaps TRBD1 (6 bases). V was cut by 0 bases and J by 2 bases, with 10 bases left in between. Germline-derived CDR1 and CDR2 are MGHRA and YSYEKL. This CDR3 is built from 16 residues. DNA for the CDR3: TGCGCCAGCAGCCAAGAGGGGGCTGGTAACACCGGGGAGCTGTTTTTT. As protein: CASSQEGAGNTGELFF.

V and J are TRBV7-8 and TRBJ2-2, with D tentatively TRBD1 or TRBD2 (7 bases each). CDR3 length: 16 amino acids. V dropped 7 bases and J dropped 6 bases, with 21 bases sitting between them. Per germline, CDR1 SGHVS and CDR2 FQNEAQ. The CDR3 reads CASTPGGEGISGELFF. DNA for the CDR3: TGTGCCAGCACCCCAGGGGGGGAAGGTATCTCCGGGGAGCTGTTTTTT. Combining the CDR3 with reference TRBV7-8 and TRBJ2-2 gives the whole variable domain GAGVSQSPRYKVAKRGQDVALRCDPISGHVSLFWYQQALGQGPEFLTYFQNEAQLDKSGLPSDRFFAERPEGSVSTLKIQRTQQEDSAVYLCASTPGGEGISGELFFGEGSRLTVL.